Each of the 28 T cell receptor beta chains below was sequenced from the same sample in a study of T-cell memory formation after mild COVID-19. TCRdb itself ran the 5' RACE reads through MiXCR, one entry per CDR3 protein. There are roughly 310,000 distinct CDR3 sequences in the sample; approximately 15% occur only once, and roughly 23% lies in the top ten. Sequencing was done on a sample of PBMCs or a T cell subset sorted from them (not recorded which). These receptors all come from a man younger than 35 who had mild COVID-19 (a few samples of this study predate the infection). Cell type and time point are not known.

This clonotype was picked up a small number of times. The chain couples TRBV9 to TRBJ1-6; a possible D gene is TRBD1 (6 bases). This CDR3 is 15 amino acids long. The germline CDR1 and CDR2 sequences are SGDLS and YYNGEE. The V end was cut by 3 bases, the J end by 9 bases, with 16 bases between. CDR3 bases: TGTGCCAGCAGCGCTGTGGGGGGCTTGGGTTCACCCCTCCACTTT. It codes for CASSAVGGLGSPLHF.

V gene TRBV6-2 or TRBV6-3 combines with J gene TRBJ2-4; TRBD2 agrees at 7 bases. This CDR3 spans 15 amino acids. The ends lost 2 bases at V and 4 bases at J; junction bases unmatched: 5. The germline V gene has CDR1 MNHEY and CDR2 SVGEGT. The CDR3 coding sequence is TGTGCCAGCAGTTACATTTCGGGACTAAAAAACATTCAGTACTTC. It codes for CASSYISGLKNIQYF.

To note about this clonotype: Given a much more abundant clone one base away, this may be a read error. The genes are TRBV7-9 and TRBJ1-1, with D possibly matching TRBD1 (6 bases). The CDR3 contains 14 residues. V dropped 5 bases and J dropped 1 base, with 11 bases sitting between them. Germline V gene sequence: CDR1 SEHNR, CDR2 FQNEAQ (reference sequence). The chain's CDR3 is CASSPARGNTEAFF. CDR3 DNA: TGTGCCAGCAGCCCGGCCAGGGGGAACACTGAAGCTTTCTTT.

This clonotype was detected only a few times. The V and J genes are TRBV5-1 and TRBJ1-3; 10 bases align to TRBD1. The V gene end was trimmed by 4 bases and the J gene end by 7 bases; junction bases not matched to a gene: 2. Per the germline V gene, CDR1 is SGHRS and CDR2 is YFSETQ. The CDR3 contains 13 residues. This chain's CDR3 is CASSTDRGNTIYF. In DNA, the CDR3 is TGCGCCAGCAGCACGGACAGGGGGAACACCATATATTTT.

The chain has TRBV4-3 and TRBJ2-6; the D gene is possibly TRBD1 (5 bases). The V gene lost 0 bases and the J gene lost 2 bases, with 11 bases spanning the gap. The CDR3 length is 17 residues. Germline V lookup: CDR1 LGHNA, CDR2 YSLEER. This CDR3 is CASSQDPKGTGANVLTF. The CDR3 DNA reads TGCGCCAGCAGCCAAGATCCGAAGGGGACTGGGGCCAACGTCCTGACTTTC.

The genes are TRBV27 and TRBJ1-6; 9 nucleotides align to TRBD1. Germline V gene data show CDR1 as MNHEY and CDR2 as SMNVEV (reference sequence). V was clipped by 4 bases and J by 9 bases; unmatched bases: 4. The CDR3 runs to 14 residues. The CDR3 DNA follows: TGTGCCAGCAGTTCCGGGACAGGGACTTCACCCCTCCACTTT. Its protein product is CASSSGTGTSPLHF.

V gene TRBV28 combines with J gene TRBJ2-2; 9 bases fit TRBD2. Looked up from germline, CDR1 is MDHEN and CDR2 is SYDVKM. This CDR3 has 17 amino acids. V lost 3 bases, J lost 0 bases, and 5 bases stayed unmatched. The CDR3 nucleotides are TGTGCCAGCAGTTTTCCTAGCGGGACCACGAACACCGGGGAGCTGTTTTTT. Its translation is CASSFPSGTTNTGELFF.

The sample holds a few counts of this clonotype. J is TRBJ2-2 and V is TRBV24-1, with TRBD1 matching over 7 bases. Per germline, CDR1 KGHDR and CDR2 SFDVKD. Losses at the gene ends were 7 bases for V and 3 bases for J; bases not matched to a gene: 7. CDR3 size: 15 residues. CDR3 residues: CATSGRGYDTGELFF. As DNA, the CDR3 is TGTGCCACCAGCGGCAGGGGGTACGACACCGGGGAGCTGTTTTTT.

This clonotype was detected only a few times. The chain employs TRBV20-1 and TRBJ2-7, with 8 bases identical to TRBD1. Per the germline V gene, CDR1 is DFQATT and CDR2 is SNEGSKA (reference sequence). The CDR3 is 14 amino acids. Trimming removed 0 bases from V and 1 base from J; junction bases left unmatched: 2. The CDR3 nucleotides read TGCAGTGCTAGAGATCAGGGGGCTTCCTACGAGCAGTACTTC. It yields the protein CSARDQGASYEQYF.

This clonotype has a handful of counts. CDR3 bases: TGTGCCAGCAGCTTCACGGACAGGTTGGCCTATGGCTACACCTTC. This encodes CASSFTDRLAYGYTF. The chain has TRBV7-2 and TRBJ1-2; TRBD1 agrees at 7 bases. Trimming took 3 bases from V and 4 from J; bases not matched to a gene: 8. Germline loops: CDR1 SGHTA, CDR2 FQGNSA. This CDR3 spans 15 amino acids.

This clonotype occurred many times. This chain connects TRBV7-2 to TRBJ2-5; 7 bases match TRBD2. Germline CDR1 reads SGHTA; CDR2 reads FQGNSA. Trimming took 2 bases from V and 5 from J; bases not matched to a gene: 5. The CDR3 is 14 amino acids. The CDR3 region is CASSLSGGRETQYF. In nucleotides, the CDR3 is TGTGCCAGCAGCTTATCGGGGGGTAGGGAGACCCAGTACTTC.

The chain links TRBV6-2 or TRBV6-3 to TRBJ1-5; TRBD1 aligns across 7 bases. Germline trimming cut 3 bases from V and 6 bases from J; bases unmatched to any gene: 5. The CDR3 spans 14 residues. CDR1 is MNHEY, CDR2 SVGEGT, per germline. The DNA for the CDR3 is TGTGCCAGCAGTTATCGACAGGGACCTCAGCCCCAGCATTTT. Translation: CASSYRQGPQPQHF.

This clonotype was observed at least ten times. The chain couples TRBV7-9 to TRBJ2-7, with D possibly matching TRBD1 (6 bases). The CDR3 is 16 amino acids. CDR1 and CDR2 (germline): SEHNR, FQNEAQ (reference sequence). The V gene lost 3 bases and the J gene lost 0 bases, with 15 bases spanning the gap. Here the CDR3 reads CASSFSTGHRSYEQYV. The CDR3 region has the DNA TGTGCCAGCAGCTTTTCCACGGGACATCGCTCCTACGAGCAGTACGTC.

This chain joins TRBV6-6 and TRBJ1-3; possible D gene TRBD1, 6 bases. Per the germline V gene, CDR1 is MNHNY and CDR2 is SVGAGI (reference sequence). Trimming removed 6 bases from V and 8 bases from J, with 17 bases in between. The CDR3 is 14 residues long. The chain's CDR3 is CASRATGTLDTIYF. CDR3 sequence (DNA): TGTGCCAGCAGGGCGACAGGCACCCTGGACACCATATATTTT.

This sequence joins TRBV15 and TRBJ1-1; TRBD1 matches at 7 bases. The CDR3 is 14 residues long. The V gene end was trimmed by 4 bases and the J gene end by 1 base; junction bases not matched to a gene: 3. The germline V gene has CDR1 LNHNV and CDR2 YYDKDF (reference sequence). DNA of the CDR3: TGTGCCACCAGCATGGACAGGACGAACACTGAAGCTTTCTTT. Amino acid sequence: CATSMDRTNTEAFF.

This sequence joins TRBV4-1 and TRBJ1-6; perhaps TRBD1 as D (5 bases). V lost 0 bases and J lost 9, with 12 bases in between. CDR3 size: 15 residues. Germline values: CDR1 MGHRA, CDR2 YSYEKL. For the CDR3, the DNA is TGCGCCAGCAGCCAAGATCCGGCAGGGAGTTCACCCCTCCACTTT. Translated, it gives CASSQDPAGSSPLHF.

The chain combines TRBV5-5 with TRBJ1-6; D is uncertain. The ends were cut back, 1 base at V and 9 bases at J, with 5 bases in the middle. Per germline, CDR1 SGHKS and CDR2 YYEKEE (reference sequence). The CDR3 length is 12 residues. The CDR3 nucleotides are TGTGCCAGCAGCTTGTACACTTCACCCCTCCACTTT. Translation gives CASSLYTSPLHF.

There are a few counts of this clonotype. This chain joins TRBV2 and TRBJ2-3, with TRBD2 matching over 12 bases. CDR3 length: 16 residues. Germline assignment: CDR1 SNHLY and CDR2 FYNNEI. V lost 11 bases to trimming and J lost 1 base; unmatched junction nucleotides: 10. The CDR3 DNA sequence: TGTGCCGGGGTGACTAGCGGGGGTCGAGGCACAGATACGCAGTATTTT. It yields the protein CAGVTSGGRGTDTQYF.

This clonotype was detected only once. J is TRBJ1-2 and V is TRBV20-1; D is ambiguous. CDR1 is DFQATT, CDR2 SNEGSKA, per germline (reference sequence). The CDR3 sequence is 12 residues long. V lost 7 bases and J 2 bases, leaving 11 bases between the germline ends. The CDR3, as DNA: TGCAGTGGGGCGGCCGAGAACTATGGCTACACCTTC. As protein: CSGAAENYGYTF.

This clonotype was seen a few times. The V gene is TRBV7-8, the J gene TRBJ2-7, with 9 nucleotides matching TRBD1. Per the germline V gene, CDR1 is SGHVS and CDR2 is FQNEAQ. Trimming cost V 3 bases and J 1 base; bases outside gene matches: 4. The CDR3 covers 15 residues. The CDR3 DNA follows: TGTGCCAGCAGCTTCGCCGGGACAGGGTCCTACGAGCAGTACGTC. It codes for CASSFAGTGSYEQYV.

The sample holds one count of this clonotype. Written as DNA, the CDR3 is TGTGCCAGCAGCGCCACCCGGGACAATCCGGGAGCTTTCTTT. It encodes CASSATRDNPGAFF. J is TRBJ1-1 and V is TRBV6-5, with a possible D match to TRBD1 (6 bases). Looked up from germline, CDR1 is MNHEY and CDR2 is SVGAGI. The V end was cut by 6 bases, the J end by 10 bases, with 21 bases between. CDR3 size: 14 residues.

The V call is TRBV5-1, the J call TRBJ1-6; TRBD1 matches at 9 bases. Losses at the gene ends were 5 bases for V and 11 bases for J; bases not matched to a gene: 11. The CDR3 length is 15 residues. Looked up from germline, CDR1 is SGHRS and CDR2 is YFSETQ. The CDR3 spells CASRSIPGQGTPLHF. The CDR3 region has the DNA TGCGCCAGCAGATCGATTCCGGGACAGGGAACACCCCTCCACTTT.

This clonotype was counted at least ten times. The V and J genes are TRBV9 and TRBJ2-3, with 13 bases lining up with TRBD2. This CDR3 contains 17 residues. The germline CDR1 and CDR2 sequences are SGDLS and YYNGEE. Trimming cost V 6 bases and J 0 bases; bases outside gene matches: 7. The CDR3 region is CASTRTTSGGSTDTQYF. The CDR3 DNA reads as TGTGCCAGCACCCGAACGACTAGCGGGGGGAGCACAGATACGCAGTATTTT.

This clonotype was observed once. This chain links TRBV20-1 with TRBJ1-2; no clear D gene. This CDR3 spans 13 amino acids. Trimming cost V 4 bases and J 0 bases, with 9 bases left between them. Germline V gives CDR1 DFQATT, CDR2 SNEGSKA (reference sequence). The CDR3 here is CSAMRDSNYGYTF. CDR3 DNA sequence: TGCAGTGCTATGCGGGATTCTAACTATGGCTACACCTTC.

V gene TRBV7-2 combines with J gene TRBJ2-1; the D gene could be TRBD1 or TRBD2 (5 bases each). Germline V gene lookup returns CDR1 SGHTA and CDR2 FQGNSA. CDR3 length: 16 residues. V shed 4 bases and J shed 4 bases, with 17 bases lying between them. DNA of the CDR3: TGTGCCAGCAGCTCAACCGCCGGGACGGGATACAATGAGCAGTTCTTC. It codes for CASSSTAGTGYNEQFF.

V gene TRBV29-1 combines with J gene TRBJ1-1; D not certain. CDR1 and CDR2 (germline): SQVTM, ANQGSEA. The CDR3 covers 12 residues. V lost 1 base and J 3 bases, leaving 6 bases between the germline ends. The CDR3 DNA follows: TGCAGCGTTGAAGGGTCGGACACTGAAGCTTTCTTT. This translates into CSVEGSDTEAFF.

The sample holds many counts of this clonotype. The chain combines TRBV20-1 with TRBJ2-2, with D tentatively TRBD2 (7 bases). Germline lookup yields CDR1 DFQATT and CDR2 SNEGSKA (reference sequence). This CDR3 spans 14 amino acids. Trimming stripped 3 bases from V and 6 bases from J, with 14 bases between. The CDR3 protein is CSASVWGGPGELFF. Here the CDR3 DNA reads TGCAGTGCTAGCGTGTGGGGGGGCCCCGGGGAGCTGTTTTTT.

This clonotype appeared a few times. The chain has TRBV7-2 and TRBJ2-5; the D gene is possibly TRBD1 (5 bases). The ends were cut back, 5 bases at V and 5 bases at J, with 15 bases in the middle. The CDR3 spans 14 residues. Germline loops: CDR1 SGHTA, CDR2 FQGNSA. The CDR3 DNA is TGTGCCAGCAGCCCAAGGGGCGCATGGGAGACCCAGTACTTC. Translating it yields CASSPRGAWETQYF.